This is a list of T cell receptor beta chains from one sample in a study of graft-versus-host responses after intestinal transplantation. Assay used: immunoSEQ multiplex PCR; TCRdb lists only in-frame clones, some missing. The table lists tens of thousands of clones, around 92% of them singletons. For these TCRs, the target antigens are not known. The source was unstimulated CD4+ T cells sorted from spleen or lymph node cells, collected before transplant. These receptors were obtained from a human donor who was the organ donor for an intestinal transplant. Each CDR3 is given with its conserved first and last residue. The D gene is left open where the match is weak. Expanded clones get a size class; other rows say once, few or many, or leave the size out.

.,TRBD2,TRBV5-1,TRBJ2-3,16,TGCGCCAGCAGCCCCCGACTAGCGGGAGGGACAGATACGCAGTATTTT,CASSPRLAGGTDTQYF
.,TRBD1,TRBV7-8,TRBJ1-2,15,TGTGCCAGCAGCCCCTCGGACAGGTTCTATGACGGCTACACCTTC,CASSPSDRFYDGYTF
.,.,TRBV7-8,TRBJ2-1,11,TGCCTGGCTAGACTTAGGAATGAGCAGTTCTTC,CLARLRNEQFF
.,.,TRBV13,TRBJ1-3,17,TGTGCCAGCAGCTTAGGAACACATCCCCGCTCTGGAAACACCATATATTTT,CASSLGTHPRSGNTIYF
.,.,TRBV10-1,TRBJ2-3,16,TGCGCCAGCAGTGAGTCGCCCCTACGGTGGACAGATACGCAGTATTTT,CASSESPLRWTDTQYF
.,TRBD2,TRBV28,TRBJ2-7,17,TGTGCCAGCAGCCCAGACGAAGGGCGGGAGACCCGCTACGAGCAGTACTTC,CASSPDEGRETRYEQYF
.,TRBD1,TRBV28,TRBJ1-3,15,TGTGCCAGCAGTTTAGCAGGGGGCCCTGGAAACACCATATATTTT,CASSLAGGPGNTIYF
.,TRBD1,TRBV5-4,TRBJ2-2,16,TGTGCCAGCAGTCAGACAGGGAGATCGAACACCGGGGAGCTGTTTTTT,CASSQTGRSNTGELFF
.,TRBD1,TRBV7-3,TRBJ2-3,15,TGTGCCAGCAGCAGGCAGGGGGCGGGCACAGATACGCAGTATTTT,CASSRQGAGTDTQYF
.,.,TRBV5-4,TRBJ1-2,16,TGTGCCAGCAGCGGACAATCAGGGAACTATAACTATGGCTACACCTTC,CASSGQSGNYNYGYTF
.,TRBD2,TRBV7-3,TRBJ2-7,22,TGTGCCAGCAGTTCCATATGCCTAGCGGGACTAGAAACACGTCCTATAAACTACGAGCAGTACTTC,CASSSICLAGLETRPINYEQYF
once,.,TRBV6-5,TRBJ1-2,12,TGTGCCAGCAGCACCGGAGGCTATGGCTACACCTTC,CASSTGGYGYTF
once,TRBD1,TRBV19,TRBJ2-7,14,TGTGCCAGTTCACGGGGACAGAACTCCTACGAGCAGTACTTC,CASSRGQNSYEQYF
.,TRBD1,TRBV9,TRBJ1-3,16,TGTGCCAGCAGCGTAAAGGACAGGGGCTCTGGAAACACCATATATTTT,CASSVKDRGSGNTIYF
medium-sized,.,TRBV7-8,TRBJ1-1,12,TGTGCCAGCAGCCTACAGGGCGCTGAAGCTTTCTTT,CASSLQGAEAFF
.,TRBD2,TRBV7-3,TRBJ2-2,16,TGTGCCAGCAGCTCGGGACTAGCGGGAGGGTCCGGGGAGCTGTTTTTT,CASSSGLAGGSGELFF
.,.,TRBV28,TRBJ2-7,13,TGTGCCAGTGGAGCTCCGTCCGCCTACGAGCAGTACTTC,CASGAPSAYEQYF
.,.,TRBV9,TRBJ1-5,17,TGTGCCAGCAGCGTAGATTTACGGGTACGGAGCAATCAGCCCCAGCATTTT,CASSVDLRVRSNQPQHF
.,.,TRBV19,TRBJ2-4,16,TGTGCCAGTAGTATTTCTGGCCGTTTAGCCAAAAACATTCAGTACTTC,CASSISGRLAKNIQYF
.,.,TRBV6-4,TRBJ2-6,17,TGTGCCAGCAGTGAGGTCTACAGGGATGCTGGGGCCAACGTCCTGACTTTC,CASSEVYRDAGANVLTF
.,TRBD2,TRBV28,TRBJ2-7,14,TGTGCCAGCAACTCGCACGGGGGGGGTTACGAGCAGTACTTC,CASNSHGGGYEQYF
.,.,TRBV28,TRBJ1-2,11,TGTGCCAGCAGGCGCCACTATGGCTACACCTTC,CASRRHYGYTF
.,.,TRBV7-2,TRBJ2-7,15,TGTGCCAGCAGCTCGCAGGGCCAGGGGCTCTACGAGCAGTACTTC,CASSSQGQGLYEQYF
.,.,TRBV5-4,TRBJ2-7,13,TGTGCCAGCAGCTTGCCTACCACCTACGAGCAGTACTTC,CASSLPTTYEQYF
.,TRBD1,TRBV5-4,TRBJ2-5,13,TGTGCCAGCAGCCCGGGGACAGTGGAGACCCAGTACTTC,CASSPGTVETQYF
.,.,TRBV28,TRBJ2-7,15,TGTGCCAGCAGTTTAGGGTCCGGGCGGGGCTACGAGCAGTACTTC,CASSLGSGRGYEQYF
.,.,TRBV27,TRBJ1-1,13,TGTGCCAGCAGTTTATACAGGGCCACTGAAGCTTTCTTT,CASSLYRATEAFF
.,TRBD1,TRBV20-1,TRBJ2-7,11,TGCAGTGCAGGACAGGGATTCGAGCAGTACTTC,CSAGQGFEQYF
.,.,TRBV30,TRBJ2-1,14,TGTGCCTGGATGGACCCGGGAAGCTACAATGAGCAGTTCTTC,CAWMDPGSYNEQFF
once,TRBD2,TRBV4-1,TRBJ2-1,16,TGCGCCAGCAGCCAGGAGGGACTAGATAGGGACAATGAGCAGTTCTTC,CASSQEGLDRDNEQFF
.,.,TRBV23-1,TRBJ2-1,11,TGCGCCACGCGAAACTACAATGAGCAGTTCTTC,CATRNYNEQFF
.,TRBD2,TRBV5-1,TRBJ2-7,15,TGCGCCAGCAGCTTTGATGGCGCTAGCGGGCCCGAGCAGTACTTC,CASSFDGASGPEQYF
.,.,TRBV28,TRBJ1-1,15,TGTGCCAGCACCATTACCTTCAGCAGGGACACTGAAGCTTTCTTT,CASTITFSRDTEAFF
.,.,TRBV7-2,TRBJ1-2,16,TGTGCCAGCAGCTCCTTGACTCATCCTTTTAACTATGGCTACACCTTC,CASSSLTHPFNYGYTF
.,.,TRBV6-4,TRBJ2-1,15,TGTGCCAGCAGTGAAAGCCCTGGCTCCTACAATGAGCAGTTCTTC,CASSESPGSYNEQFF
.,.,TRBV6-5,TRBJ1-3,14,TGTGCCAGCAGTTACTCCGCAGGGTCGGGCACCATATATTTT,CASSYSAGSGTIYF
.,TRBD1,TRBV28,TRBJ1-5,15,TGTGCCAGCAGTTTTGGGACAGGACGGATTCAGCCCCAGCATTTT,CASSFGTGRIQPQHF
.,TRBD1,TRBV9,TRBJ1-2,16,TGTGCCAGCAGCGCCCATCTGAGCACAGGGGAGTATGGCTACACCTTC,CASSAHLSTGEYGYTF
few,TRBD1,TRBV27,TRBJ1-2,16,TGTGCCAGCAGTGACCTTAGTGCAGGGGGTAACTATGGCTACACCTTC,CASSDLSAGGNYGYTF
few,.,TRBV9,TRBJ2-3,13,TGTGCCAGCAGCGTAGGATGGACTGGGACGCAGTATTTT,CASSVGWTGTQYF
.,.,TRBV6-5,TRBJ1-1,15,TGTGCCAGCAGTTCCGGGGGATCCATGAACACTGAAGCTTTCTTT,CASSSGGSMNTEAFF
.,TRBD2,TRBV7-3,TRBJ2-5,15,TGTGCCAGCAGCTTGGAGCGGGAGACCCAAGAGACCCAGTACTTC,CASSLERETQETQYF
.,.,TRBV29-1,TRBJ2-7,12,TGCAGCGTTGTGGAAAGGGGAAACGAGCAGTACTTC,CSVVERGNEQYF
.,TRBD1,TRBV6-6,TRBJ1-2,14,TGTGCCAGCAGTTACGGGCGACAGGGCTTTGGCTACACCTTC,CASSYGRQGFGYTF
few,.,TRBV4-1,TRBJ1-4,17,TGCGCCAGCAGGGCGGGAACAGCAAATGGTGCTAATGAAAAACTGTTTTTT,CASRAGTANGANEKLFF
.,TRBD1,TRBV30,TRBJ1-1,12,TGTGCCTGGGTCGACAGGGTCACTGAAGCTTTCTTT,CAWVDRVTEAFF
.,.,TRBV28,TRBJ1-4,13,TGTGCCAGCAGGAGACAGGCACAAGAAAAACTGTTTTTT,CASRRQAQEKLFF
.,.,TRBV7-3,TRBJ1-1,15,TGTGCCAGCAGCGGCCGGACACTCGCGAACACTGAAGCTTTCTTT,CASSGRTLANTEAFF
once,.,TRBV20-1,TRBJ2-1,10,TGCAGTGCTAACCTAAATGAGCAGTTCTTC,CSANLNEQFF
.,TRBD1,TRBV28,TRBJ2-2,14,TGTGCCAGCAGGGGACAGGGCAACACCGGGGAGCTGTTTTTT,CASRGQGNTGELFF
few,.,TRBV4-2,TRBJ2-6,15,TGTGCCAGCAGCCAAAAAGCGTCTGGGGCCAACGTCCTGACTTTC,CASSQKASGANVLTF
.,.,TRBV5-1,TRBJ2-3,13,TGCGCCAGCAGCTTGGTTGGGCCAGATACGCAGTATTTT,CASSLVGPDTQYF
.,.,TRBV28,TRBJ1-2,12,TGTGCCAGTAGCAAGGAACTCTATGGCTACACCTTC,CASSKELYGYTF
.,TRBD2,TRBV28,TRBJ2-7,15,TGTGCCAGCACCGCCCTAGCGGGAGGGCCGACCGAGCAGTACTTC,CASTALAGGPTEQYF